Below, 23 T cell receptor beta chains from the same sample are listed, as sequenced in a study of early T cells in non-severe SARS-CoV-2 infection. TCRdb redid the calling of the 5' RACE reads with MiXCR, one entry per CDR3 protein. This table has about 77,000 distinct CDR3 sequences, approximately 12% appearing once. The material was whole blood, obtained at baseline. The receptors were sampled from an adult who was a healthcare worker with PCR-confirmed SARS-CoV-2 infection or an uninfected control (not recorded which). The donor label of this sample is uncertain.

This clonotype came up a few times. The CDR3 nucleotides read TGCGCCAGCAGCCAAGGACAGGGGTTTAACACCGGGGAGCTGTTTTTT. This encodes CASSQGQGFNTGELFF. The chain joins TRBV4-3 to TRBJ2-2; TRBD1 aligns across 8 bases. V lost 1 base, J lost 2 bases, and 3 bases stayed unmatched. CDR1 LGHNA and CDR2 YSLEER come from the germline V gene. This CDR3 is 16 amino acids long.

In its sample, this clonotype was seen a few times. The V and J genes are TRBV4-3 and TRBJ2-7; D call uncertain. The germline V gene encodes CDR1 LGHNA and CDR2 YSLEER. This CDR3 contains 16 residues. The germline V and J ends were trimmed by 0 bases and 4 bases, with 16 bases remaining between them. Written as DNA, the CDR3 is TGCGCCAGCAGCCAAGATCCAGGCCTAGTTGAGTACGAGCAGTACTTC. It codes for CASSQDPGLVEYEQYF.

The rearrangement joins TRBV29-1 to TRBJ2-4, with a weak D call TRBD1 (6 bases). The CDR3 loop spans 14 amino acids. Germline CDR1 is SQVTM and CDR2 is ANQGSEA. Trimming removed 0 bases from V and 8 bases from J, with 14 bases in between. The CDR3 protein is CSVEDRAAGDIQYF. The CDR3 region has the DNA TGCAGCGTTGAAGATCGGGCGGCAGGGGACATTCAGTACTTC.

This chain joins TRBV11-2 and TRBJ2-7; 9 bases align to TRBD2. The J segment lost 2 bases and the V segment lost 2 bases, leaving 4 bases of the junction unmatched. CDR1 SGHAT and CDR2 FQNNGV come from the germline V gene. The CDR3 runs 15 residues. The CDR3 region has the DNA TGTGCCAGCAGCTTATCACTAGCGGGTACCTACGAGCAGTACTTC. It translates to CASSLSLAGTYEQYF.

Here the CDR3 reads CASSSAGGEPYNEQFF. CDR3 bases: TGTGCCAGCAGCTCAGCGGGTGGGGAGCCCTACAATGAGCAGTTCTTC. V gene TRBV11-1 combines with J gene TRBJ2-1; D perhaps matches TRBD2 (6 bases). CDR3 size: 16 residues. The germline V gene has CDR1 SGHAT and CDR2 FQDESV (reference sequence). Trimming left V 4 bases short and J 2 bases short, with 15 bases between.

This clonotype showed up many times. The chain recombines TRBV5-1 with TRBJ2-7, with D perhaps TRBD1 (6 bases). Trimming cost V 2 bases and J 3 bases, with 12 bases left between them. The CDR3 totals 14 residues. Germline lookup yields CDR1 SGHRS and CDR2 YFSETQ. The CDR3 is CASSFGDTLYEQYF. The CDR3 DNA is TGCGCCAGCAGCTTCGGGGACACCCTCTACGAGCAGTACTTC.

This clonotype was found many times. The V gene is TRBV10-3, the J gene TRBJ1-4; 9 bases align to TRBD1. Germline assignment: CDR1 ENHRY and CDR2 SYGVKD. After removal of 6 bases from V and 8 bases from J, the junction contained 10 bases not matched to a gene. CDR3 size: 15 residues. For the CDR3, the DNA is TGTGCCATCAGCCGCGACAGGGGGAATTGGGAAAAACTGTTTTTT. This codes for CAISRDRGNWEKLFF.

This clonotype was found a few times. The chain is built from TRBV7-4 and TRBJ2-7; D is possibly TRBD1 or TRBD2 (6 bases each). V lost 5 bases, J lost 6 bases, and 20 bases lay in between. Germline assignment: CDR1 SGHVT and CDR2 SQSDAQ. The CDR3 is 15 residues long. This chain's CDR3 is CASSRVGGPAFEQYF. The CDR3 coding sequence is TGTGCCAGCAGCCGGGTGGGGGGCCCTGCCTTCGAGCAGTACTTC.

This clonotype has a count of ten or more. The rearrangement joins TRBV30 to TRBJ2-2; D is uncertain. The CDR3 spans 12 residues. V lost 0 bases and J 3 bases, leaving 2 bases between the germline ends. Germline V gives CDR1 GTSNPN, CDR2 SVGIG (reference sequence). The CDR3 coding sequence is TGTGCCTGGAGTGTGTACACCGGGGAGCTGTTTTTT. Its protein is CAWSVYTGELFF.

The gene calls are TRBV18 and TRBJ1-2, with unresolved D. The CDR3 contains 13 residues. Germline V gives CDR1 KGHSH, CDR2 LQKENI. CDR3 in DNA: TGTGTCACTTCGGGATCGAGTGACTATGGCTACACCTTC. This gives the protein CVTSGSSDYGYTF.

This clonotype was seen only a few times. V gene TRBV4-2 combines with J gene TRBJ2-2; 8 bases map to TRBD2. With V trimmed by 0 bases and J by 2 bases, 8 bases remained unmatched. Germline CDR1 LGHNA, CDR2 YNFKEQ. CDR3 length equals 18 residues. CDR3 sequence reads: CASSQESLAGLNTGELFF. The CDR3 DNA reads TGTGCCAGCAGCCAAGAAAGCCTAGCGGGTCTTAACACCGGGGAGCTGTTTTTT.

This clonotype occurred a few times. The rearrangement uses TRBV18 and TRBJ2-3; D gene uncertain. The CDR3 consists of 13 residues. From germline, CDR1 is KGHSH and CDR2 LQKENI. V lost 6 bases to trimming and J lost 4 bases, with 11 bases between them. CDR3 in amino acids: CASSPTWADTQYF. Written as DNA, the CDR3 is TGTGCCAGCTCCCCGACCTGGGCAGATACGCAGTATTTT.

The gene calls are TRBV7-6 and TRBJ2-5; TRBD2 matches 7 bases. V lost 1 base, J lost 4 bases, and 6 bases stayed unmatched. CDR1 is SGHVS and CDR2 is FNYEAQ in the germline V gene. CDR3 size: 15 residues. CDR3 bases: TGTGCCAGCAGCTTAGGACTAGCAGTCCGAGAGACCCAGTACTTC. Translating gives CASSLGLAVRETQYF.

This clonotype showed up just a few times. The CDR3 nucleotides are TGCGCCAGCAGGGAGGACAGGTATACTGAAGCTTTCTTT. This codes for CASREDRYTEAFF. The rearrangement joins TRBV10-1 to TRBJ1-1; 7 bases are a match to TRBD1. CDR1 and CDR2 (germline): WNHNN, SYGVQD (reference sequence). This CDR3 contains 13 residues. The V gene end was trimmed by 6 bases and the J gene end by 5 bases; junction bases not matched to a gene: 6.

This clonotype was observed a handful of times. V is TRBV20-1 and J is TRBJ1-2; D might be TRBD1 (5 bases). CDR1 is DFQATT, CDR2 SNEGSKA, per germline (reference sequence). V was cut by 1 base and J by 1 base, with 16 bases left in between. This CDR3 has 16 residues. The CDR3 coding sequence is TGCAGTGCTAGAGGGGCGGACAACTTTTTTAACTATGGCTACACCTTC. This sequence encodes CSARGADNFFNYGYTF.

This clonotype has ten or more counts. The rearrangement joins TRBV29-1 to TRBJ1-2; unclear D gene. CDR1 and CDR2 (germline): SQVTM, ANQGSEA. The germline V and J ends were trimmed by 7 bases and 2 bases, with 8 bases remaining between them. The CDR3 runs 11 residues. CDR3 bases: TGCAGCGCCGAAGACAACTATGGCTACACCTTC. This translates into CSAEDNYGYTF. The full variable domain, completed using reference TRBV29-1 and TRBJ1-2, is SAVISQKPSRDICQRGTSLTIQCQVDSQVTMMFWYRQQPGQSLTLIATANQGSEATYESGFVIDKFPISRPNLTFSTLTVSNMSPEDSSIYLCSAEDNYGYTFGSGTRLTVV.

This rearrangement joins TRBV6-2 or TRBV6-3 to TRBJ1-6, with a weak D call TRBD1 (6 bases). From germline, CDR1 is MNHEY and CDR2 SVGEGT. This CDR3 contains 16 residues. Between the trimmed V and J ends, which lost 6 bases and 10 bases, there was a span of 22 bases. The CDR3 is CASRKDSTSLGSPLHF. DNA of the CDR3: TGTGCCAGCAGGAAGGACAGTACCTCTTTGGGCTCACCCCTCCACTTT.

The chain couples TRBV2 to TRBJ1-4; tentatively, D is TRBD1 (5 bases). This CDR3 is built from 14 residues. Trimming took off 5 bases at V and 8 bases at J, with 15 bases between the two ends. Per the germline V gene, CDR1 is SNHLY and CDR2 is FYNNEI. CDR3: CASSSIGAWEKLFF. The CDR3, as DNA: TGTGCCAGCAGTTCCATAGGGGCTTGGGAAAAACTGTTTTTT. The entire variable domain, with the rest obtained from reference TRBV2 and TRBJ1-4, is as follows: EPEVTQTPSHQVTQMGQEVILRCVPISNHLYFYWYRQILGQKVEFLVSFYNNEISEKSEIFDDQFSVERPDGSNFTLKIRSTKLEDSAMYFCASSSIGAWEKLFFGSGTQLSVL.

In this sample, this clonotype turned up many times. The rearrangement links TRBV29-1 to TRBJ2-4; TRBD1 matches at 10 bases. The CDR3 has 13 residues. J gave up 11 bases and V 7 bases, and 11 bases lay outside the gene matches. The germline V gene has CDR1 SQVTM and CDR2 ANQGSEA. This CDR3 is CSARLGDRGFQYF. CDR3 nucleotides: TGCAGCGCTAGGCTGGGGGACAGGGGTTTTCAGTACTTC.

This clonotype was counted at least ten times. The chain links TRBV7-2 to TRBJ2-7; TRBD1 matches 8 bases. Losses at the gene ends were 2 bases for V and 5 bases for J; bases not matched to a gene: 5. CDR1 and CDR2 (germline): SGHTA, FQGNSA. CDR3 length equals 14 residues. CDR3 sequence (DNA): TGTGCCAGCAGCTTATCCCCAGGGGGCAACGAGCAGTACTTC. Its protein product is CASSLSPGGNEQYF.

This clonotype occurred a few times. This rearrangement joins TRBV2 to TRBJ1-6; 8 nucleotides line up with TRBD1. Germline V CDR1 and CDR2: SNHLY, FYNNEI. This CDR3 has 15 residues. V shed 3 bases, J shed 7 bases, and the junction held 5 bases outside the gene matches. In nucleotides, the CDR3 is TGTGCCAGCAGTGACAGGGGGCTTGACAATTCACCCCTCCACTTT. Amino acid sequence: CASSDRGLDNSPLHF.

This clonotype was picked up many times. The V gene is TRBV29-1, the J gene TRBJ2-5, with D perhaps TRBD2 (5 bases). Looked up from germline, CDR1 is SQVTM and CDR2 is ANQGSEA. The CDR3 has 13 residues. V gave up 5 bases and J gave up 1 base, with 11 bases separating them. The CDR3 here is CSVQRGSQETQYF. The CDR3 nucleotides read TGCAGCGTTCAACGGGGATCCCAAGAGACCCAGTACTTC.

The table lists this clonotype with a few counts. The CDR3 DNA sequence: TGTGCCAGCTCAGAGGGGGCGGTCGACTATGGCTACACCTTC. As protein: CASSEGAVDYGYTF. V is TRBV18 and J is TRBJ1-2; TRBD1 matches at 7 bases. The V and J ends lost 5 bases and 3 bases, in that order; junction bases with no gene match: 6. The CDR3 spans 14 residues. Germline CDR1 is KGHSH and CDR2 is LQKENI. Full variable domain (remainder filled in from reference TRBV18 and TRBJ1-2): NAGVMQNPRHLVRRRGQEARLRCSPMKGHSHVYWYRQLPEEGLKFMVYLQKENIIDESGMPKERFSAEFPKEGPSILRIQQVVRGDSAAYFCASSEGAVDYGYTFGSGTRLTVV.